These 30 T cell receptor beta chains came from one sample sequenced in a study of blood T cell repertoires in COVID-19. The table came from immunoSEQ multiplex PCR; TCRdb's copy has only in-frame clones and leaves some out. The table has fewer than 250,000 clones, roughly 81% seen once. Sequenced sample: peripheral blood. The source is a middle-aged man with acute or convalescent COVID-19.

This clone was counted a single time. The chain employs TRBV7-8 and TRBJ1-1; D remains ambiguous. Germline V lookup: CDR1 SGHVS, CDR2 FQNEAQ. The CDR3 spans 18 residues. V lost 0 bases to trimming and J lost 4 bases, with 21 bases between them. CDR3 loop: CASSLATASGWRGTEAFF. DNA of the CDR3: TGTGCCAGCAGCTTAGCCACAGCATCTGGGTGGCGGGGCACTGAAGCTTTCTTT.

The chain uses TRBV6-2 or TRBV6-3 and TRBJ1-5, with 7 bases matching TRBD1. V dropped 2 bases and J dropped 0; count of bases not matched to a gene: 13. The length of the CDR3 is 19 residues. Germline CDR1 MNHEY, CDR2 SVGEGT. Here the CDR3 DNA reads TGTGCCAGCAGTTACCCCGGGACAGACTATCGTTATAGCAATCAGCCCCAGCATTTT. It translates to CASSYPGTDYRYSNQPQHF.

J is TRBJ1-6 and V is TRBV5-4; TRBD1 agrees at 7 bases. V lost 5 bases to trimming and J lost 6 bases; unmatched junction nucleotides: 8. This CDR3 is 15 amino acids long. From germline, CDR1 is SGHNT and CDR2 YYREEE (reference sequence). The CDR3 loop reads CASRPDRSGNSPLHF. For the CDR3, the DNA is TGTGCCAGCAGACCGGACAGGTCCGGTAATTCACCCCTCCACTTT.

This chain connects TRBV2 to TRBJ1-2, with 7 bases that match TRBD1. CDR3 length: 14 residues. Per germline, CDR1 SNHLY and CDR2 FYNNEI. J was trimmed by 5 bases and V by 4 bases; bases with no gene match: 7. This CDR3 is CASSAAGTEYGYTF. The CDR3 DNA reads as TGTGCCAGCAGTGCCGCGGGGACAGAATATGGCTACACCTTC.

This chain connects TRBV6-5 to TRBJ1-2, with TRBD1 as a possible D gene (6 bases). The V end lost 7 bases, the J end lost 7 bases, and 16 bases lay between the germline ends. The CDR3 is 13 amino acids. CDR1 MNHEY and CDR2 SVGAGI come from the germline V gene. CDR3 DNA sequence: TGTGCCAGCACCAGGGGTGAAAGGGCTGGCTACACCTTC. It yields the protein CASTRGERAGYTF.

The genes are TRBV19 and TRBJ1-5, with 8 nucleotides matching TRBD1. The V and J ends lost 6 bases and 2 bases, in that order; junction bases with no gene match: 3. The CDR3 is 14 residues long. Germline CDR1 is LNHDA and CDR2 is SQIVND (reference sequence). CDR3 protein: CASRPTGGNQPQHF. The DNA of the CDR3 is TGTGCCAGTAGACCGACAGGGGGCAATCAGCCCCAGCATTTT. Based on the CDR3 plus reference TRBV19 and TRBJ1-5, the full variable domain is DGGITQSPKYLFRKEGQNVTLSCEQNLNHDAMYWYRQDPGQGLRLIYYSQIVNDFQKGDIAEGYSVSREKKESFPLTVTSAQKNPTAFYLCASRPTGGNQPQHFGDGTRLSIL.

The chain couples TRBV28 to TRBJ1-1; 7 bases agree with TRBD1. The CDR3 length is 14 residues. Germline V lookup: CDR1 MDHEN, CDR2 SYDVKM. V dropped 5 bases and J dropped 2; count of bases not matched to a gene: 5. In DNA form, the CDR3 reads TGTGCCAGCAGTATTACAGGGGTCAACACTGAAGCTTTCTTT. It translates to CASSITGVNTEAFF.

The chain carries TRBV6-1 and TRBJ2-7, with D possibly matching TRBD2 (5 bases). Per the germline V gene, CDR1 is MNHNS and CDR2 is SASEGT. V dropped 2 bases and J dropped 1 base, with 15 bases sitting between them. The CDR3 is made up of 16 amino acids. Written as DNA, the CDR3 is TGTGCCAGCAGTGAACCCCTCGGGGTGGCTTCCTACGAGCAGTACTTC. Protein sequence: CASSEPLGVASYEQYF.

The chain is built from TRBV27 and TRBJ2-3; D is undetermined. Trimming pared 5 bases from V and 1 base from J, leaving 7 bases between. The CDR3 has 13 amino acids. Germline loops: CDR1 MNHEY, CDR2 SMNVEV (reference sequence). CDR3 region: CASSTIRTDTQYF. CDR3 DNA sequence: TGTGCCAGCAGTACAATACGCACAGATACGCAGTATTTT.

The chain has TRBV9 and TRBJ2-2; a possible D gene is TRBD1 (6 bases). CDR1 is SGDLS and CDR2 is YYNGEE in the germline V gene. The CDR3 spans 14 residues. V was clipped by 3 bases and J by 3 bases, with 9 bases between them. CDR3 loop: CASSEQGDTGELFF. CDR3 coding DNA: TGTGCCAGCAGCGAACAGGGAGACACCGGGGAGCTGTTTTTT. Full variable domain (remainder filled in from reference TRBV9 and TRBJ2-2): DSGVTQTPKHLITATGQRVTLRCSPRSGDLSVYWYQQSLDQGLQFLIQYYNGEERAKGNILERFSAQQFPDLHSELNLSSLELGDSALYFCASSEQGDTGELFFGEGSRLTVL.

In DNA, the CDR3 is TGTGCCAGTAGTATCCAGGGACTATCCAACCGGGAGACCCAGTACTTC. This gives the protein CASSIQGLSNRETQYF. V and J are TRBV19 and TRBJ2-5; 7 bases fit TRBD2. J lost 5 bases, V lost 3 bases, and 12 bases had no gene match. This CDR3 comprises 16 residues. The germline V gene encodes CDR1 LNHDA and CDR2 SQIVND (reference sequence).

The chain couples TRBV13 to TRBJ1-5; the D gene is possibly TRBD1 (6 bases). The CDR3 is 14 amino acids. V was cut by 4 bases and J by 2 bases, with 9 bases left in between. Germline CDR1 is PRHDT and CDR2 is FYEKMQ (reference sequence). The CDR3 DNA sequence: TGTGCCAGCAGCTCCCGGACAGGCAATCAGCCCCAGCATTTT. Its translation: CASSSRTGNQPQHF.

V and J are TRBV9 and TRBJ2-7, with TRBD1 identical over 8 bases. Trimming took 0 bases from V and 7 from J; bases not matched to a gene: 3. Germline V CDR1 and CDR2: SGDLS, YYNGEE. The CDR3 consists of 13 residues. Written as DNA, the CDR3 is TGTGCCAGCAGCGTAGTTACAGGGGGGGAGCAGTACTTC. As protein: CASSVVTGGEQYF.

CDR3: CASSLQGAVSPLHF. DNA for the CDR3: TGTGCCAGCAGCTTACAGGGGGCGGTTTCACCCCTCCACTTT. The chain carries TRBV7-8 and TRBJ1-6; 8 bases map to TRBD1. V lost 2 bases, J lost 9 bases, and 3 bases stayed unmatched. This CDR3 contains 14 residues. Per germline, CDR1 SGHVS and CDR2 FQNEAQ.

This chain connects TRBV3-1 (or the pseudogene TRBV3-2) to TRBJ2-7; D perhaps matches TRBD2 (7 bases). The CDR3 covers 15 residues. V gave up 4 bases and J gave up 4 bases, with 17 bases separating them. Germline CDR1 reads LGHDT; CDR2 reads YNNKEL (reference sequence). The CDR3, as DNA: TGTGCCAGCAGCCTCCGAGGGGGGGCTAAGTACGAGCAGTACTTC. This sequence encodes CASSLRGGAKYEQYF.

As concerns this clone: Other DNA sequences in the sample encode the same CDR3. The chain is built from TRBV14 and TRBJ2-2, with 7 bases lining up with TRBD1. CDR3 size: 14 residues. V gave up 4 bases and J gave up 6 bases; unmatched junction bases: 5. Germline CDR1 is SGHDN and CDR2 is FVKESK. The CDR3 reads CASSRIQGSGELFF. Written as DNA, the CDR3 is TGTGCCAGCAGCCGAATACAGGGGTCCGGGGAGCTGTTTTTT.

J is TRBJ2-5 and V is TRBV6-5; 9 bases fit TRBD1. This CDR3 spans 16 amino acids. Germline values: CDR1 MNHEY, CDR2 SVGAGI. V lost 2 bases, J lost 2 bases, and 6 bases stayed unmatched. CDR3 region: CASSYGATGGQETQYF. The CDR3 nucleotides read TGTGCCAGCAGTTACGGGGCGACAGGGGGTCAAGAGACCCAGTACTTC.

This clone was recorded only once. The chain is built from TRBV4-3 and TRBJ2-7, with a weak D call TRBD1 (6 bases). The V end lost 1 base, the J end lost 3 bases, and 19 bases lay between the germline ends. The CDR3 has 17 residues. Per germline, CDR1 LGHNA and CDR2 YSLEER. The CDR3 is CASSQVARDRQDYEQYF. CDR3 nucleotides: TGCGCCAGCAGCCAAGTTGCCAGGGATCGACAGGACTACGAGCAGTACTTC.

This chain connects TRBV5-6 to TRBJ1-3, with D possibly TRBD1 on 6 matching bases. Germline CDR1 is SGHDT and CDR2 is YYEEEE. The CDR3 length is 16 residues. V lost 2 bases and J lost 0, with 12 bases in between. CDR3 residues: CASSFWDIVSGNTIYF. The CDR3 nucleotides are TGTGCCAGCAGCTTCTGGGACATCGTCTCTGGAAACACCATATATTTT.

The chain is built from TRBV3-1 (or the pseudogene TRBV3-2) and TRBJ2-2; 7 nucleotides align to TRBD2. The CDR3 consists of 23 residues. V trimming: 0 bases; J trimming: 4 bases; junction bases outside the gene matches: 26. The germline V gene has CDR1 LGHDT and CDR2 YNNKEL (reference sequence). The CDR3 here is CASSQDAFFRLGVGGLSTGELFF. The CDR3 region has the DNA TGTGCCAGCAGCCAAGATGCTTTTTTTAGATTGGGAGTGGGGGGACTATCCACCGGGGAGCTGTTTTTT.

V is TRBV27 and J is TRBJ1-1; perhaps TRBD1 as D (6 bases). This CDR3 contains 15 residues. Germline CDR1 reads MNHEY; CDR2 reads SMNVEV (reference sequence). V lost 6 bases, J lost 0 bases, and 14 bases lay in between. In DNA, the CDR3 is TGTGCCAGCAGGGGCAGGGACACGGTGAACACTGAAGCTTTCTTT. It yields the protein CASRGRDTVNTEAFF.

This chain links TRBV6-1 with TRBJ1-4; TRBD1 matches at 9 bases. V was pared by 1 base and J by 6 bases, with 6 bases of the junction left unmatched. The CDR3 is 16 residues long. Germline loops: CDR1 MNHNS, CDR2 SASEGT. The CDR3 nucleotides are TGTGCCAGCAGTGAAGTTAGGGGACAGGGACATGAAAAACTGTTTTTT. Protein product: CASSEVRGQGHEKLFF.

This chain joins TRBV19 and TRBJ1-1; the D gene is possibly TRBD1 (6 bases). The germline V gene has CDR1 LNHDA and CDR2 SQIVND (reference sequence). The CDR3 covers 14 residues. V lost 3 bases and J 5 bases, leaving 13 bases between the germline ends. The CDR3 reads CASSITGKNTEAFF. The CDR3 DNA is TGTGCCAGTAGTATCACAGGGAAAAATACTGAAGCTTTCTTT.

The genes are TRBV2 and TRBJ2-3, with TRBD1 matching 12 bases. Germline CDR1 and CDR2: SNHLY and FYNNEI. The trim removed 6 bases at V and 1 base at J, leaving 8 bases unmatched. The CDR3 runs to 17 residues. This chain's CDR3 is CASSREGQGAGTDTQYF. DNA for the CDR3: TGTGCCAGCAGCCGGGAGGGACAGGGGGCCGGCACAGATACGCAGTATTTT.

V and J are TRBV7-2 and TRBJ2-3, with D unclear. The V gene lost 4 bases and the J gene lost 6 bases, with 29 bases spanning the gap. The CDR3 has 19 amino acids. The germline V gene has CDR1 SGHTA and CDR2 FQGNSA. CDR3 region: CASSSRTFRGFGKADTQYF. In DNA, the CDR3 is TGTGCCAGCAGCTCAAGAACCTTTCGCGGTTTTGGTAAGGCTGATACGCAGTATTTT.

This chain connects TRBV19 to TRBJ1-3, with D possibly matching TRBD1 (5 bases). V dropped 9 bases and J dropped 0 bases, with 12 bases sitting between them. The germline V gene encodes CDR1 LNHDA and CDR2 SQIVND (reference sequence). The CDR3 contains 14 residues. In DNA form, the CDR3 reads TGTGCCAGCCGACAGACACTCTCTGGAAACACCATATATTTT. This codes for CASRQTLSGNTIYF.

The rearrangement uses TRBV18 and TRBJ1-3, with a weak D call TRBD1 (5 bases). Trimming pared 3 bases from V and 0 bases from J, leaving 15 bases between. This CDR3 has 17 amino acids. CDR1 and CDR2 from the germline V gene are KGHSH and LQKENI. The DNA of the CDR3 is TGTGCCAGCTCACCTAATTCGCCAGGGTCCTCTGGAAACACCATATATTTT. It encodes CASSPNSPGSSGNTIYF.

The chain uses TRBV7-2 and TRBJ1-1, with D maybe TRBD1 (5 bases). Germline values: CDR1 SGHTA, CDR2 FQGNSA. CDR3 length: 15 amino acids. V lost 3 bases, J lost 5 bases, and 16 bases lay in between. This chain's CDR3 is CASSLGGGPNTEAFF. As DNA, the CDR3 is TGTGCCAGCAGCTTGGGGGGGGGTCCGAATACTGAAGCTTTCTTT.

This chain joins TRBV7-9 and TRBJ1-5; the D is unclear. The CDR3 loop spans 14 amino acids. Trimming took off 1 base at V and 4 bases at J, with 8 bases between the two ends. CDR1 and CDR2 from the germline V gene are SEHNR and FQNEAQ (reference sequence). This CDR3 is CASSLGAPNQPQHF. The CDR3 coding sequence is TGTGCCAGCAGCTTAGGGGCCCCAAATCAGCCCCAGCATTTT.

The V call is TRBV6-5, the J call TRBJ1-1; TRBD1 might be the D (5 bases). CDR3 length equals 14 residues. V lost 5 bases and J 5 bases, leaving 15 bases between the germline ends. CDR1 and CDR2 (germline): MNHEY, SVGAGI. As DNA, the CDR3 is TGTGCCAGCAGTACGGGGGGAGGTCGGACTGAAGCTTTCTTT. Its protein is CASSTGGGRTEAFF.